The 7 T cell receptor beta chains in this list originate from one sample, sequenced in a study of shared clonotypes between healthy human individuals. Clones were read by immunoSEQ multiplex PCR, and TCRdb kept only the in-frame ones, dropping some. This table has some 2.4 million clones, approximately 93% appearing once. The specimen sequenced was naive CD4+ T cells from PBMCs. The subset denotes: CD45RA+ positively selected. These receptors were taken from a man aged 18 to 30 in good health. Some clones in this sample may be carry-over from other donors' samples.

The V gene is TRBV9, the J gene TRBJ2-4, with 9 bases aligning to TRBD2. V gave up 4 bases and J gave up 7 bases; unmatched junction bases: 6. Germline V gives CDR1 SGDLS, CDR2 YYNGEE. The CDR3 extends over 14 amino acids. The CDR3 nucleotides read TGTGCCAGCAGCACAGCGGGAGGCGGTAACATTCAGTACTTC. This encodes CASSTAGGGNIQYF. Full variable domain (missing parts from reference TRBV9 and TRBJ2-4): DSGVTQTPKHLITATGQRVTLRCSPRSGDLSVYWYQQSLDQGLQFLIQYYNGEERAKGNILERFSAQQFPDLHSELNLSSLELGDSALYFCASSTAGGGNIQYFGAGTRLSVL.

J is TRBJ1-2 and V is TRBV6-6, with 10 positions matching TRBD1. V shed 2 bases, J shed 2 bases, and the junction held 5 bases outside the gene matches. Germline V gives CDR1 MNHNY, CDR2 SVGAGI (reference sequence). The CDR3 sequence is 16 residues long. In DNA form, the CDR3 reads TGTGCCAGCAGTTACCCTCCGGGACAGGGGAACTATGGCTACACCTTC. It codes for CASSYPPGQGNYGYTF.

This clone was observed a few times. The chain uses TRBV25-1 and TRBJ1-2, with 8 positions matching TRBD1. Germline loops: CDR1 MGHDK, CDR2 SYGVNS. This CDR3 contains 15 residues. With 3 bases clipped from V and 6 bases from J, the junction kept 9 bases outside the gene matches. DNA for the CDR3: TGTGCCAGCAGTGATCCAGGGGGCGGGGCTGATGGCTACACCTTC. Residues: CASSDPGGGADGYTF.

The rearrangement links TRBV7-3 to TRBJ2-1; TRBD2 matches 15 bases. The V gene end was trimmed by 3 bases and the J gene end by 0 bases; junction bases not matched to a gene: 3. The germline V gene encodes CDR1 SGHTA and CDR2 FQGTGA. The CDR3 loop spans 18 amino acids. The CDR3 sequence is CASSFGLAGGSSYNEQFF. The DNA for the CDR3 is TGTGCCAGCAGCTTTGGACTAGCGGGAGGGAGCTCCTACAATGAGCAGTTCTTC. Using reference TRBV7-3 and TRBJ2-1 for the parts outside the CDR3, the full variable domain is GAGVSQTPSNKVTEKGKYVELRCDPISGHTALYWYRQSLGQGPEFLIYFQGTGAADDSGLPNDRFFAVRPEGSVSTLKIQRTERGDSAVYLCASSFGLAGGSSYNEQFFGPGTRLTVL.

This sequence joins TRBV28 and TRBJ2-5, with unresolved D. Trimming removed 7 bases at V and 11 bases at J, with 29 bases between. Germline lookup yields CDR1 MDHEN and CDR2 SYDVKM. There are 16 residues in the CDR3. CDR3 nucleotide sequence: TGTGCCAGCACCCGCCAGGCCCCATTCTTCCTACGACGGCAGTACTTC. Encoded protein: CASTRQAPFFLRRQYF. The whole variable domain, remainder taken from reference TRBV28 and TRBJ2-5, is DVKVTQSSRYLVKRTGEKVFLECVQDMDHENMFWYRQDPGLGLRLIYFSYDVKMKEKGDIPEGYSVSREKKERFSLILESASTNQTSMYLCASTRQAPFFLRRQYFGPGTRLLVL.

V usage is TRBV27 and J usage is TRBJ2-5; D is unresolved. Germline CDR1 MNHEY, CDR2 SMNVEV (reference sequence). This CDR3 comprises 13 residues. V dropped 2 bases and J dropped 2 bases, with 6 bases sitting between them. For the CDR3, the DNA is TGTGCCAGCAGTTTACCGCCGCAAGAGACCCAGTACTTC. Amino acids: CASSLPPQETQYF.

The rearrangement joins TRBV2 to TRBJ2-1; D is uncertain. With 4 bases removed from V and 6 bases from J, the gap between germline ends came to 16 bases. Per the germline V gene, CDR1 is SNHLY and CDR2 is FYNNEI. The CDR3 spans 15 residues. The CDR3 sequence is CASSGWVPGPNEQFF. Written as DNA, the CDR3 is TGTGCCAGCAGTGGGTGGGTTCCTGGCCCCAATGAGCAGTTCTTC.